This entry is about one T cell receptor beta chain. Its antigen is not identified. The sample comes from a study of T cell responses to AZD1222 COVID-19 vaccine. Study-level findings and limits: Spike-specific TCR breadth rose after two AZD1222 doses, and depth rose as well. Just 5 or 6 AZD1222 recipients tested seropositive at baseline.

The table came from immunoSEQ multiplex PCR; TCRdb's copy has only in-frame clones and leaves some out. The sample shows under 150,000 clones, 88% of them seen only once. The sequence came from an adult in good health. The source was peripheral blood, collected on day 0 of AZD1222 vaccination.

The CDR3 DNA reads TGCAGCGTTGAAGAAGGGGACCCTAACTATGGCTACACCTTC. Protein sequence: CSVEEGDPNYGYTF. The chain joins TRBV29-1 to TRBJ1-2, with D tentatively TRBD1 (5 bases). The CDR3 length is 14 residues. CDR1 SQVTM and CDR2 ANQGSEA come from the germline V gene. The germline V and J ends were trimmed by 0 bases and 0 bases, with 8 bases remaining between them.